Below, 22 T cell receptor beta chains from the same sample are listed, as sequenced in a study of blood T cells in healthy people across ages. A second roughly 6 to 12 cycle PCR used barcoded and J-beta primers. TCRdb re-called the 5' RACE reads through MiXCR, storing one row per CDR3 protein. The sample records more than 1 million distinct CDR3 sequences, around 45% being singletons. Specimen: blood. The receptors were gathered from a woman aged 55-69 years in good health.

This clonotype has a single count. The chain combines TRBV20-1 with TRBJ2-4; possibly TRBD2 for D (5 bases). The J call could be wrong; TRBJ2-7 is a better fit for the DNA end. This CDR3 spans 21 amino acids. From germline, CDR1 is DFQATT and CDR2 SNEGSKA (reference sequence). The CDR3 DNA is TGCAGTGCAAGTCATCTCGCCGTACAAGAAAGGAAGACTACGGTCGGCTACGAGCAGTACTTC. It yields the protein CSASHLAVQERKTTVGYEQYF.

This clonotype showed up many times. CDR3 sequence reads: CAISGGASGANVLTF. In nucleotides, the CDR3 is TGTGCCATCAGTGGCGGTGCCTCTGGGGCCAACGTCCTGACTTTC. The chain employs TRBV10-3 and TRBJ2-6, with no clear D. V lost 4 bases and J 0 bases, leaving 7 bases between the germline ends. This CDR3 is 15 amino acids long. In germline, CDR1 is ENHRY, CDR2 SYGVKD.

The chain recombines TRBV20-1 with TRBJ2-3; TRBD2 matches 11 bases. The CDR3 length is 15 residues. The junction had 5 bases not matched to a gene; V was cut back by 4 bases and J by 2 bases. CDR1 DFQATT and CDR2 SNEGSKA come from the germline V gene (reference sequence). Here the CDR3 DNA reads TGCAGTGCTACCCGACTAGCGGGAACCACAGATACGCAGTATTTT. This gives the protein CSATRLAGTTDTQYF.

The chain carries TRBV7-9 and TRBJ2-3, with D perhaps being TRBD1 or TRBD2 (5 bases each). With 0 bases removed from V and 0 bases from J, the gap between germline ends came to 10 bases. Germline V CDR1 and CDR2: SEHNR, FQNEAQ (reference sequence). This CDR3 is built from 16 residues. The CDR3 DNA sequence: TGTGCCAGCAGCTTAGCGGGGACCCTTAGCACAGATACGCAGTATTTT. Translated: CASSLAGTLSTDTQYF.

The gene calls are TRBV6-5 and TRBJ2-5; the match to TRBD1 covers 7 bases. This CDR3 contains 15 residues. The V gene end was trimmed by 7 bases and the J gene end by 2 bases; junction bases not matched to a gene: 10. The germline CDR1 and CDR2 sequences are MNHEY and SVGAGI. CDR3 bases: TGTGCCAGCACTCCCTCCGGGACAGTACAAGAGACCCAGTACTTC. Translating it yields CASTPSGTVQETQYF.

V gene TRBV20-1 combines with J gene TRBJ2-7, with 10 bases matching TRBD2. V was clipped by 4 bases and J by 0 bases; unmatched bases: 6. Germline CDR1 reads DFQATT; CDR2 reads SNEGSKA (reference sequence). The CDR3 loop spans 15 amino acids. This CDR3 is CSATSSGRASYEQYF. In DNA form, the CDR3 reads TGCAGTGCTACCTCGAGCGGGAGGGCCTCCTACGAGCAGTACTTC.

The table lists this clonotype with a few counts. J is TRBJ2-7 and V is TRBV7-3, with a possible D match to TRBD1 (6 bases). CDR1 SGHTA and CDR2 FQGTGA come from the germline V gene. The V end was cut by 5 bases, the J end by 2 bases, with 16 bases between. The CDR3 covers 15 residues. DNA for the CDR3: TGTGCCAGCAGCCCCCAGCAGGGGAGTACCTACGAGCAGTACTTC. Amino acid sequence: CASSPQQGSTYEQYF.

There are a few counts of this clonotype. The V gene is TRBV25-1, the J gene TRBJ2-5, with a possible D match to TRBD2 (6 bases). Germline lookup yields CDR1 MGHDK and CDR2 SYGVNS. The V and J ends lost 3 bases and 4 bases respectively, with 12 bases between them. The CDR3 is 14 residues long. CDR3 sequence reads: CASSDSGERETQYF. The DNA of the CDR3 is TGTGCCAGCAGTGATTCGGGGGAAAGAGAGACCCAGTACTTC. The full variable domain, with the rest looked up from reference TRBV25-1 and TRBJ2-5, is EADIYQTPRYLVIGTGKKITLECSQTMGHDKMYWYQQDPGMELHLIHYSYGVNSTEKGDLSSESTVSRIRTEHFPLTLESARPSHTSQYLCASSDSGERETQYFGPGTRLLVL.

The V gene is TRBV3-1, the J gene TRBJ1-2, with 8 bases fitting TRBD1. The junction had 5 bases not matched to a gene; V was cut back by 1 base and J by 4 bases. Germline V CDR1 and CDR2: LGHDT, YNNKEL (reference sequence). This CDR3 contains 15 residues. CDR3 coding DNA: TGTGCCAGCAGCCAAGGACAGGGGTACGGCTATGGCTACACCTTC. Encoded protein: CASSQGQGYGYGYTF.

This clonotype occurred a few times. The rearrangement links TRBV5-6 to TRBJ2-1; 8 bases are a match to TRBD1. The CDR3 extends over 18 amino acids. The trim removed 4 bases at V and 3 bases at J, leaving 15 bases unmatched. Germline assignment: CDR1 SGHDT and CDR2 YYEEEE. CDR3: CASSVRDRSDDYYNEQFF. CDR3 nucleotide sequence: TGTGCCAGCAGCGTCCGGGACAGGTCCGATGACTACTACAATGAGCAGTTCTTC. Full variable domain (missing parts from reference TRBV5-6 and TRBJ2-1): DAGVTQSPTHLIKTRGQQVTLRCSPKSGHDTVSWYQQALGQGPQFIFQYYEEEERQRGNFPDRFSGHQFPNYSSELNVNALLLGDSALYLCASSVRDRSDDYYNEQFFGPGTRLTVL.

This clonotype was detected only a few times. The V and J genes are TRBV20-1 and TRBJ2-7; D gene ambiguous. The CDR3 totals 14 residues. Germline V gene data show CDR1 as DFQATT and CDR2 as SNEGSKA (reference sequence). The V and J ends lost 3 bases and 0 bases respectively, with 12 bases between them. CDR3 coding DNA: TGCAGTGCTAGGGGCGGACGGAGCTCCTACGAGCAGTACTTC. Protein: CSARGGRSSYEQYF.

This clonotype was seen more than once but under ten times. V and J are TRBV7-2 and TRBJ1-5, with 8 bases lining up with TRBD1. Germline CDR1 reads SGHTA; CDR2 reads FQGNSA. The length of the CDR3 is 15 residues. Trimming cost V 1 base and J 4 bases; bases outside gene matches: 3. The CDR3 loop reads CASSLGGTGNQPQHF. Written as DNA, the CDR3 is TGTGCCAGCAGCTTAGGGGGGACAGGAAATCAGCCCCAGCATTTT. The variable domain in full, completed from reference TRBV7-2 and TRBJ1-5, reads GAGVSQSPSNKVTEKGKDVELRCDPISGHTALYWYRQSLGQGLEFLIYFQGNSAPDKSGLPSDRFSAERTGGSVSTLTIQRTQQEDSAVYLCASSLGGTGNQPQHFGDGTRLSIL.

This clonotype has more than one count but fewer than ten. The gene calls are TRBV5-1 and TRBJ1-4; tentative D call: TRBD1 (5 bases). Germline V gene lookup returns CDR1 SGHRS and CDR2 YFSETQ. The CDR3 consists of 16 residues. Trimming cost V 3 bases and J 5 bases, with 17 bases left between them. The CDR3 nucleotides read TGCGCCAGCAGCTCGGGGGAGGACGGACTGAATGAAAAACTGTTTTTT. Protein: CASSSGEDGLNEKLFF.

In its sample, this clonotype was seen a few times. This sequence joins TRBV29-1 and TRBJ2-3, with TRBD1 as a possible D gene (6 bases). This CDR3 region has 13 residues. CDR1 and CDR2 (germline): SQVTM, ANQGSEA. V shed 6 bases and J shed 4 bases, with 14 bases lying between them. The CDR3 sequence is CSVRRGWADTQYF. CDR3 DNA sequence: TGCAGCGTCCGCAGGGGTTGGGCAGATACGCAGTATTTT.

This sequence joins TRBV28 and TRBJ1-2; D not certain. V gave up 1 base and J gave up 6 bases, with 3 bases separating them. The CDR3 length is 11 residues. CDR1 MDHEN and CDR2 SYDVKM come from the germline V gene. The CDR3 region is CASSLFDGYTF. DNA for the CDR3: TGTGCCAGCAGTTTATTTGATGGCTACACCTTC.

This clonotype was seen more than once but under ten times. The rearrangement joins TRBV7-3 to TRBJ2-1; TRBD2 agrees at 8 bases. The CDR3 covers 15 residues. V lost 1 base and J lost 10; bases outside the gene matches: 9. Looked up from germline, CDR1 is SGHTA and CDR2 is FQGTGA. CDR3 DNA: TGTGCCAGCAGCTTAAAAAAGGCCGGGAGGGGGGAGCAGTTCTTC. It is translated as CASSLKKAGRGEQFF.

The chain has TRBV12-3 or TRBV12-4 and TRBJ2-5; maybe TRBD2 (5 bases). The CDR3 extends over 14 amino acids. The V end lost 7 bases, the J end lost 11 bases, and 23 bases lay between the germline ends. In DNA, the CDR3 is TGTGCCAGCACGCTAGGAGGCACGAGAAGGGAGCAGTACTTC. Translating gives CASTLGGTRREQYF.

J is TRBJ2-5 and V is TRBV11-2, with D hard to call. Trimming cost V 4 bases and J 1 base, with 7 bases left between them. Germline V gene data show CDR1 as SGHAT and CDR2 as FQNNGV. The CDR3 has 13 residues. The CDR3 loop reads CASSYDVQETQYF. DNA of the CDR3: TGTGCCAGCAGCTATGACGTCCAAGAGACCCAGTACTTC.

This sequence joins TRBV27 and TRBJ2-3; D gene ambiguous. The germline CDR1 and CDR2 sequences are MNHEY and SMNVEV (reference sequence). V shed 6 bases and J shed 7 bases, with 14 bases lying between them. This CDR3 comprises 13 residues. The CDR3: CASRFSPRHTQYF. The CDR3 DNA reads TGTGCCAGCAGATTCTCTCCGCGGCATACGCAGTATTTT.

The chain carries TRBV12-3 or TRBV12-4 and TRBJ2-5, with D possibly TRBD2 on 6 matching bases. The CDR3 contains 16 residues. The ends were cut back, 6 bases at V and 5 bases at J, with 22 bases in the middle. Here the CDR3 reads CASSPRLGGAWETQYF. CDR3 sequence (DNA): TGTGCCAGCAGCCCGCGACTAGGAGGTGCTTGGGAGACCCAGTACTTC.

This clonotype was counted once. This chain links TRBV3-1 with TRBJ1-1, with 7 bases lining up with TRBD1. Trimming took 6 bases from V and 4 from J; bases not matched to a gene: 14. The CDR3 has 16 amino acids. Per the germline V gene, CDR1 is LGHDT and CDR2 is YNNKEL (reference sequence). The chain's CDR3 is CASRDGVAGGATEAFF. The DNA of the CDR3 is TGTGCCAGCAGGGACGGTGTGGCAGGGGGAGCCACTGAAGCTTTCTTT.

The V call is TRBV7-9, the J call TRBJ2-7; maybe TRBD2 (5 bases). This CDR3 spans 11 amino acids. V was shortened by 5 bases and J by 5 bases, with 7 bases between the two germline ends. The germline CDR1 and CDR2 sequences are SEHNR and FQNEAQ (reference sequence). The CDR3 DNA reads TGTGCCAGCAGCAACGGGAACGAGCAGTACTTC. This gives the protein CASSNGNEQYF.